A selection of T cell receptor beta chains follows, all from one sample in a study of cytomegalovirus exposure and HLA in healthy donors. The repertoire was sequenced with immunoSEQ multiplex PCR; TCRdb's copy has only in-frame clones and lacks some. The data show over 150,000 clones, 70% to 85% seen once. Sample: PBMCs. Receptors originate from a man aged 25-45 years in good health and CMV-seronegative. Both conserved end residues are part of each CDR3. Fields, in order: J gene, V gene, D gene, clone size, CDR3 protein. D genes are given only for firm matches. The listing skips clone size in some rows; elsewhere it reads once, few, many or a size class.

>TRBJ2-1|TRBV27|TRBD1|once
CASSLLSGQGAFF
>TRBJ1-6|TRBV19|NA|NA
CASGSKGDTPLHF
>TRBJ1-2|TRBV13|NA|NA
CASSLGLTQGMYYGYTF
>TRBJ1-1|TRBV5-1|NA|NA
CASSLDGGQGAFF
>TRBJ2-5|TRBV5-1|TRBD1|NA
CASSRSGQASVETQYF
>TRBJ1-5|TRBV28|TRBD1|NA
CASSTRGDRALGQPQHF
>TRBJ1-2|TRBV19|NA|NA
CASSPGGRSNYGYTF
>TRBJ2-7|TRBV5-1|NA|NA
CASSLIPEGEQYF
>TRBJ2-4|TRBV30|NA|NA
CAWSRGAKNIQYF
>TRBJ2-2|TRBV7-6|TRBD2|NA
CASSLVGLAEKNTGELFF
>TRBJ2-3|TRBV19|TRBD1|NA
CASDDRADTQYF
>TRBJ2-7|TRBV28|NA|NA
CASSSPFVQGYEQYF
>TRBJ1-6|TRBV7-6|TRBD1|NA
CASSLDRVPRTLHF
>TRBJ2-1|TRBV29-1|TRBD2|NA
CSARLAGASLGNEQFF
>TRBJ2-2|TRBV28|TRBD1|NA
CASSDRTGVGELFF
>TRBJ2-1|TRBV9|TRBD2|NA
CASAGKTSGYNEQFF
>TRBJ2-5|TRBV7-9|TRBD1|NA
CASSPDRGWQETQYF
>TRBJ2-7|TRBV5-6|NA|once
CASSLGAGSAYEQYF
>TRBJ2-5|TRBV27|TRBD2|few
CASSFRGLEETQYF
>TRBJ2-7|TRBV28|NA|NA
CASSPPELYEQYF
>TRBJ1-1|TRBV7-9|NA|NA
CASSLDLGAMNTEAFF
>TRBJ2-1|TRBV7-2|TRBD1|once
CASSSIRDSSSYNEQFF
>TRBJ1-4|TRBV28|NA|NA
CASSPGGTNEKLFF
>TRBJ1-1|TRBV7-9|NA|few
CASSLAHGGNTEAFF
>TRBJ1-6|TRBV6-5|NA|once
CASSEQGSNSPLHF
>TRBJ1-2|TRBV15|NA|NA
CATSSQQSGALGYTF
>TRBJ2-1|TRBV5-4|NA|NA
CASSFTGGNYNEQFF
>TRBJ2-3|TRBV28|TRBD1|NA
CATRRDSYTDTQYF
>TRBJ1-1|TRBV5-5|TRBD1|few
CASSFRTGVSTEAFF